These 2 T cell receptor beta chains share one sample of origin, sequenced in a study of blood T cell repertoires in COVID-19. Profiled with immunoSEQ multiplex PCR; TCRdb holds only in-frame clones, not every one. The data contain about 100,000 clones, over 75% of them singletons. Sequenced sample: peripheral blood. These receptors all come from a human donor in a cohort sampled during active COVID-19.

The CDR3 spells CASSPDRLPALTEAFF. CDR3 DNA: TGTGCCAGCAGCCCGGACAGGCTCCCCGCACTTACTGAAGCTTTCTTT. The chain couples TRBV7-8 to TRBJ1-1; 7 bases line up with TRBD1. Germline CDR1 and CDR2: SGHVS and FQNEAQ. V trimming: 5 bases; J trimming: 5 bases; junction bases outside the gene matches: 14. The CDR3 spans 16 residues. Full variable domain (missing parts from reference TRBV7-8 and TRBJ1-1): GAGVSQSPRYKVAKRGQDVALRCDPISGHVSLFWYQQALGQGPEFLTYFQNEAQLDKSGLPSDRFFAERPEGSVSTLKIQRTQQEDSAVYLCASSPDRLPALTEAFFGQGTRLTVV.

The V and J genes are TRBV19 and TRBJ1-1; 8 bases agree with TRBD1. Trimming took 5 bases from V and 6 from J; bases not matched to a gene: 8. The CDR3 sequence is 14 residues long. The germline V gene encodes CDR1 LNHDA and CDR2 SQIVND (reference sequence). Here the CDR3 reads CASSRDRGRAEAFF. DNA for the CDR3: TGTGCCAGTAGTCGCGACAGGGGCCGGGCTGAAGCTTTCTTT.